This TCR beta chain was identified in a study of T cell responses to AZD1222 COVID-19 vaccine. Study-level information: Second-dose intervals near 4 or 12 weeks were combined.

Profiled with immunoSEQ multiplex PCR; TCRdb holds only in-frame clones, not every one. In the table there are about 50,000 clones, around three quarters of which are singletons. V dropped 6 bases and J dropped 1; count of bases not matched to a gene: 4. Germline lookup yields CDR1 SGHRS and CDR2 YFSETQ. CDR3 length: 14 amino acids. The gene calls are TRBV5-1 and TRBJ1-1; 9 bases map to TRBD1. The sequence was collected from an adult in good health. Here the sequenced sample was peripheral blood, taken on day 0 of AZD1222 vaccination. The CDR3 region has the DNA TGCGCCAGCACCAGGACAGGGGCGAACACTGAAGCTTTCTTT. Translating it yields CASTRTGANTEAFF.